The 25 T cell receptor beta chains below come from one sample, sequenced in a study of blood T cell repertoires in COVID-19. Measured with immunoSEQ multiplex PCR; TCRdb has only the in-frame clones, and not every one. The sample records under 150,000 clones, around four fifths being singletons. The sample taken for sequencing was peripheral blood. The receptors originated from a human donor in a cohort sampled during active COVID-19.

The chain recombines TRBV14 with TRBJ2-5, with D maybe TRBD2 (5 bases). V was trimmed by 5 bases and J by 5 bases, leaving 18 bases between them. Germline CDR1 SGHDN, CDR2 FVKESK. CDR3 length equals 15 residues. CDR3 coding DNA: TGTGCCAGCAGCGCAAAGGGTAGAGGGCGGGAGACCCAGTACTTC. Protein sequence: CASSAKGRGRETQYF.

This rearrangement joins TRBV7-6 to TRBJ1-2; no clear D. Germline-derived CDR1 and CDR2 are SGHVS and FNYEAQ. This CDR3 spans 14 amino acids. The V end lost 1 base, the J end lost 7 bases, and 13 bases lay between the germline ends. The DNA of the CDR3 is TGTGCCAGCAGCTTAGGACGCGGGGAGGTTGGCTACACCTTC. Protein: CASSLGRGEVGYTF.

The chain links TRBV2 to TRBJ1-4; D is undetermined. Trimming took 2 bases from V and 10 from J, leaving 20 bases between them. CDR1 is SNHLY and CDR2 is FYNNEI in the germline V gene. This CDR3 has 16 residues. CDR3 amino acids: CASSETPLGLSGKLFF. The DNA for the CDR3 is TGTGCCAGCAGTGAAACCCCTCTCGGTCTTTCGGGAAAACTGTTTTTT. Drawing the rest from reference TRBV2 and TRBJ1-4, the complete variable domain is EPEVTQTPSHQVTQMGQEVILRCVPISNHLYFYWYRQILGQKVEFLVSFYNNEISEKSEIFDDQFSVERPDGSNFTLKIRSTKLEDSAMYFCASSETPLGLSGKLFFGSGTQLSVL.

The chain has TRBV4-1 and TRBJ2-1; 10 bases align to TRBD2. Trimming took 6 bases from V and 6 from J; bases not matched to a gene: 5. The CDR3 totals 14 residues. The germline V gene encodes CDR1 MGHRA and CDR2 YSYEKL. The CDR3 DNA is TGCGCCAGCAGAGGAAGCGGGGGGGCCAATGAGCAGTTCTTC. It encodes CASRGSGGANEQFF.

This clone was seen only once. V is TRBV27 and J is TRBJ2-3; 7 bases line up with TRBD1. The CDR3 consists of 14 residues. With 4 bases clipped from V and 4 bases from J, the junction kept 5 bases outside the gene matches. Germline CDR1 MNHEY, CDR2 SMNVEV (reference sequence). The CDR3 DNA follows: TGTGCCAGCAGTTACCGACAGGGTTCAGATACGCAGTATTTT. Its protein is CASSYRQGSDTQYF.

The gene calls are TRBV10-3 and TRBJ2-1; D ambiguous. Trimming took off 7 bases at V and 6 bases at J, with 10 bases between the two ends. CDR3 length: 12 residues. Germline loops: CDR1 ENHRY, CDR2 SYGVKD. The CDR3 DNA follows: TGTGCCATCAAAAGCGATCCCAATGAGCAGTTCTTC. Translated, it gives CAIKSDPNEQFF.

The genes are TRBV11-2 and TRBJ1-2, with 8 bases aligning to TRBD1. Germline V gene sequence: CDR1 SGHAT, CDR2 FQNNGV. This CDR3 comprises 15 residues. After removal of 5 bases from V and 4 bases from J, the junction contained 9 bases not matched to a gene. CDR3 DNA: TGTGCCAGCAGCCGTCCGCAGGGGGCTGGCTATGGCTACACCTTC. Translation gives CASSRPQGAGYGYTF.

This clone was found a few times. The chain employs TRBV9 and TRBJ1-5, with D possibly matching TRBD1 (6 bases). Trimming pared 3 bases from V and 3 bases from J, leaving 10 bases between. From germline, CDR1 is SGDLS and CDR2 YYNGEE. This CDR3 is built from 14 residues. CDR3 loop: CASSGGQYNQPQHF. In DNA, the CDR3 is TGTGCCAGCAGCGGCGGACAGTACAATCAGCCCCAGCATTTT.

The chain joins TRBV5-1 to TRBJ1-2, with unresolved D. Trimming cost V 0 bases and J 5 bases, with 11 bases left between them. CDR3 size: 14 residues. CDR1 SGHRS and CDR2 YFSETQ come from the germline V gene. The CDR3 nucleotides read TGCGCCAGCAGCTTGGAGGCAGGAAAGTATGGCTACACCTTC. This codes for CASSLEAGKYGYTF.

The chain uses TRBV4-1 and TRBJ1-5; perhaps TRBD1 as D (6 bases). The V gene lost 3 bases and the J gene lost 2 bases, with 11 bases spanning the gap. Germline V gene data show CDR1 as MGHRA and CDR2 as YSYEKL. The CDR3 is 15 amino acids. The CDR3 sequence: CASSQLQGRNQPQHF. The CDR3, as DNA: TGCGCCAGCAGCCAGCTACAGGGTCGCAATCAGCCCCAGCATTTT.

This clone was observed a handful of times. The chain combines TRBV3-1 (or the pseudogene TRBV3-2) with TRBJ2-2; D remains unclear. The CDR3 length is 14 residues. Germline CDR1 and CDR2: LGHDT and YNNKEL (reference sequence). The ends were cut back, 3 bases at V and 0 bases at J, with 5 bases in the middle. The CDR3 DNA sequence: TGTGCCAGCAGCCAGGGCCCGAACACCGGGGAGCTGTTTTTT. Translating gives CASSQGPNTGELFF.

A few counts support this clone. The chain is built from TRBV19 and TRBJ2-2; 7 bases match TRBD2. The CDR3 consists of 15 residues. With V trimmed by 7 bases and J by 1 base, 6 bases remained unmatched. CDR1 is LNHDA, CDR2 SQIVND, per germline (reference sequence). The CDR3 DNA reads TGTGCCAGTACCCCAGCGGGGCGGAACACCGGGGAGCTGTTTTTT. Protein sequence: CASTPAGRNTGELFF.

The J gene is TRBJ2-2, the V gene TRBV11-3; tentative D call: TRBD1 (6 bases). This CDR3 region has 13 residues. V was shortened by 6 bases and J by 4 bases, with 9 bases between the two germline ends. Germline CDR1 and CDR2: SGHNT and YENEEA. The CDR3 sequence: CASRSGATGELFF. The DNA for the CDR3 is TGTGCCAGCAGGTCAGGGGCCACCGGGGAGCTGTTTTTT.

The V call is TRBV11-2, the J call TRBJ1-5; TRBD1 matches 7 bases. The germline V gene encodes CDR1 SGHAT and CDR2 FQNNGV. This CDR3 comprises 15 residues. Trimming at V came to 1 base and at J to 3 bases, leaving 3 bases not matched to a gene. The CDR3 coding sequence is TGTGCCAGCAGCTTAGTGACAGGGAACAATCAGCCCCAGCATTTT. It yields the protein CASSLVTGNNQPQHF.

The genes are TRBV7-8 and TRBJ2-5, with D perhaps TRBD1 (8 bases). The CDR3 loop spans 13 amino acids. V lost 5 bases to trimming and J lost 7 bases, with 14 bases between them. The germline V gene encodes CDR1 SGHVS and CDR2 FQNEAQ. In DNA, the CDR3 is TGTGCCAGCAGCGCTACAGGGGGGGGGACCCAGTACTTC. The encoded protein is CASSATGGGTQYF.

V and J are TRBV2 and TRBJ2-6; D gene ambiguous. Germline loops: CDR1 SNHLY, CDR2 FYNNEI. The CDR3 has 14 residues. V dropped 8 bases and J dropped 4 bases, with 12 bases sitting between them. Here the CDR3 reads CASHWLEGANVLTF. In nucleotides, the CDR3 is TGTGCCAGCCACTGGCTAGAGGGGGCCAACGTCCTGACTTTC.

This chain's CDR3 is CASSPSMATQYF. The DNA for the CDR3 is TGTGCCAGCAGCCCCTCGATGGCCACCCAGTACTTC. The V and J genes are TRBV12-3 or TRBV12-4 and TRBJ2-5, with D unresolved. The CDR3 is 12 amino acids. Trimming took off 6 bases at V and 8 bases at J, with 13 bases between the two ends.

This rearrangement joins TRBV20-1 to TRBJ2-1; D possibly corresponds to TRBD2 (5 bases). The V gene lost 2 bases and the J gene lost 7 bases, with 6 bases spanning the gap. The CDR3 totals 11 residues. Germline V CDR1 and CDR2: DFQATT, SNEGSKA (reference sequence). CDR3 loop: CSARSGNEQFF. In DNA form, the CDR3 reads TGCAGTGCTAGAAGCGGAAATGAGCAGTTCTTC.

This chain connects TRBV7-2 to TRBJ2-1, with D possibly being TRBD1 (6 bases). This CDR3 has 15 residues. V was pared by 1 base and J by 5 bases, with 12 bases between. Germline CDR1 is SGHTA and CDR2 is FQGNSA. The CDR3 nucleotides read TGTGCCAGCAGCTTAGAACAGGGTTCCCACAATGAGCAGTTCTTC. Its protein product is CASSLEQGSHNEQFF.

The rearrangement links TRBV7-3 to TRBJ2-3; the D is unclear. This CDR3 region has 12 residues. The germline V and J ends were trimmed by 2 bases and 5 bases, with 5 bases remaining between them. CDR1 and CDR2 from the germline V gene are SGHTA and FQGTGA. CDR3 region: CASSLLGDTQYF. In DNA form, the CDR3 reads TGTGCCAGCAGCTTACTAGGAGATACGCAGTATTTT.

This clone came up many times. The genes are TRBV7-9 and TRBJ2-7; D possibly corresponds to TRBD1 (7 bases). Trimming left V 5 bases short and J 0 bases short, with 8 bases between. The CDR3 runs 13 residues. The germline CDR1 and CDR2 sequences are SEHNR and FQNEAQ (reference sequence). This chain's CDR3 is CASSQGGSYEQYF. The CDR3 DNA reads TGTGCCAGCAGCCAGGGGGGCTCCTACGAGCAGTACTTC.

The chain is built from TRBV6-2 or TRBV6-3 and TRBJ2-5, with D perhaps TRBD1 (6 bases). Trimming removed 1 base from V and 3 bases from J, with 24 bases in between. The germline CDR1 and CDR2 sequences are MNHEY and SVGEGT. There are 19 residues in the CDR3. CDR3 residues: CASSYLWSGTLLRKETQYF. The CDR3 DNA is TGTGCCAGCAGTTACTTGTGGTCAGGGACACTACTCAGGAAAGAGACCCAGTACTTC.

The V and J genes are TRBV5-1 and TRBJ2-3; 7 nucleotides agree with TRBD2. Trimming took 2 bases from V and 5 from J; bases not matched to a gene: 14. From germline, CDR1 is SGHRS and CDR2 YFSETQ. CDR3 length equals 17 residues. CDR3 sequence: CASSFKSSGARKDTQYF. DNA of the CDR3: TGCGCCAGCAGCTTTAAGTCAAGCGGGGCTCGTAAAGATACGCAGTATTTT. Complete variable domain (other parts from reference TRBV5-1 and TRBJ2-3): KAGVTQTPRYLIKTRGQQVTLSCSPISGHRSVSWYQQTPGQGLQFLFEYFSETQRNKGNFPGRFSGRQFSNSRSEMNVSTLELGDSALYLCASSFKSSGARKDTQYFGPGTRLTVL.

This sequence joins TRBV19 and TRBJ2-7, with 8 bases lining up with TRBD1. CDR1 LNHDA and CDR2 SQIVND come from the germline V gene (reference sequence). After removal of 4 bases from V and 6 bases from J, the junction contained 8 bases not matched to a gene. CDR3 size: 14 residues. CDR3 sequence reads: CASSTDRGRSEQYF. As DNA, the CDR3 is TGTGCCAGTAGTACCGACAGGGGCAGGAGCGAGCAGTACTTC.

The chain has TRBV28 and TRBJ1-4, with D possibly TRBD1 on 5 matching bases. The germline V and J ends were trimmed by 3 bases and 11 bases, with 10 bases remaining between them. Germline values: CDR1 MDHEN, CDR2 SYDVKM. The CDR3 has 12 residues. CDR3 residues: CASSLGGGKLFF. The CDR3 coding sequence is TGTGCCAGCAGTTTGGGGGGTGGGAAACTGTTTTTT.